This T cell receptor (beta chain) appears in the sequencing data of a study of T cell responses to AZD1222 COVID-19 vaccine. The study's findings and limits: A reported finding is that nearly half of spike-specific TCRs target unmutated variant regions. In a largely white British group with more females than males, clonal diversity was possibly underestimated. Baseline seropositivity characterized only a handful of AZD1222 recipients. In all cases, repertoires were sampled only after the peak T cell response.

This clone appeared once. Its antigen is unidentified. V was pared by 5 bases and J by 6 bases, with 9 bases of the junction left unmatched. This CDR3 has 16 residues. Germline assignment: CDR1 SGHTA and CDR2 FQGTGA. The method was immunoSEQ multiplex PCR; TCRdb's version includes in-frame clones alone and lacks a portion of them. The table lists 140,000 to 150,000 clones, approximately 93% of them singletons, with 12% in the top ten. The chain links TRBV7-3 to TRBJ2-2, with 10 bases aligning to TRBD2. The TCR sequence derives from an adult who had recovered from COVID-19. Material: peripheral blood, obtained after recovery from COVID-19. This CDR3 is CASSQARTSGSGELFF. The CDR3 DNA is TGTGCCAGCAGCCAAGCTCGGACTAGCGGTTCCGGGGAGCTGTTTTTT.